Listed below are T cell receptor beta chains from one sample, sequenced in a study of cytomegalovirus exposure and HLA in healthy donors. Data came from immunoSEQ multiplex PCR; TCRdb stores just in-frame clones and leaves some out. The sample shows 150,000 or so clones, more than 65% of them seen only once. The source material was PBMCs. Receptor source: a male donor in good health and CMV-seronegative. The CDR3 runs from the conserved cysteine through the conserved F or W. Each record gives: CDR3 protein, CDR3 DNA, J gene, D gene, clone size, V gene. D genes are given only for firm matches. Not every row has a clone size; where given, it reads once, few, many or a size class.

CDR3aa: CSVEVVVTAGNIQYF; CDR3nt: TGCAGCGTTGAGGTTGTGGTAACTGCGGGAAACATTCAGTACTTC; j_gene: TRBJ2-4; d_gene: NA; abundance: NA; v_gene: TRBV29-1
CDR3aa: CASGSGGAYNEQFF; CDR3nt: TGTGCCAGCGGGAGTGGGGGGGCCTACAATGAGCAGTTCTTC; j_gene: TRBJ2-1; d_gene: TRBD2; abundance: NA; v_gene: TRBV7-2
CDR3aa: CAISKGLAGGEQYF; CDR3nt: TGTGCCATCAGCAAAGGACTAGCGGGAGGCGAGCAGTACTTC; j_gene: TRBJ2-7; d_gene: TRBD2; abundance: NA; v_gene: TRBV10-3
CDR3aa: CASTNTPEDGELFF; CDR3nt: TGTGCCAGCACCAATACACCGGAGGACGGGGAGCTGTTTTTT; j_gene: TRBJ2-2; d_gene: NA; abundance: once; v_gene: TRBV7-9
CDR3aa: CASSLVLYGGGVGEQFF; CDR3nt: TGTGCCAGCAGTTTAGTCTTGTACGGGGGAGGGGTGGGTGAGCAGTTCTTC; j_gene: TRBJ2-1; d_gene: TRBD2; abundance: NA; v_gene: TRBV28
CDR3aa: CASSFDGRRGTGELFF; CDR3nt: TGTGCCAGCAGCTTCGACGGGAGGCGCGGCACCGGGGAGCTGTTTTTT; j_gene: TRBJ2-2; d_gene: TRBD2; abundance: NA; v_gene: TRBV11-3
CDR3aa: CATHPSGGISTPEEKLFF; CDR3nt: TGCGCCACCCACCCTTCGGGGGGAATCAGTACCCCAGAGGAAAAACTGTTTTTT; j_gene: TRBJ1-4; d_gene: NA; abundance: NA; v_gene: TRBV5-1
CDR3aa: CASSTSGSEGELFF; CDR3nt: TGTGCCAGCAGCACGAGCGGGAGCGAGGGGGAGCTGTTTTTT; j_gene: TRBJ2-2; d_gene: TRBD2; abundance: NA; v_gene: TRBV9
CDR3aa: CSSSPPRGAGEAKNIQYF; CDR3nt: TGTTCCAGCAGCCCGCCGCGGGGAGCGGGAGAAGCCAAAAACATTCAGTACTTC; j_gene: TRBJ2-4; d_gene: TRBD2; abundance: NA; v_gene: TRBV7-9
CDR3aa: CASTPTGRNTEAFF; CDR3nt: TGTGCCAGCACCCCGACAGGTAGGAACACTGAAGCTTTCTTT; j_gene: TRBJ1-1; d_gene: NA; abundance: NA; v_gene: TRBV2
CDR3aa: CASTPTGGAGPYEQYF; CDR3nt: TGTGCCAGTACCCCAACGGGGGGGGCTGGCCCCTACGAGCAGTACTTC; j_gene: TRBJ2-7; d_gene: TRBD2; abundance: NA; v_gene: TRBV19
CDR3aa: CASSPGGEAEAFF; CDR3nt: TGTGCCAGCAGCCCGGGCGGGGAGGCTGAAGCTTTCTTT; j_gene: TRBJ1-1; d_gene: NA; abundance: NA; v_gene: TRBV7-3
CDR3aa: CASSSQGGSYEQYF; CDR3nt: TGTGCCAGCAGCTCCCAGGGGGGCAGCTACGAGCAGTACTTC; j_gene: TRBJ2-7; d_gene: NA; abundance: NA; v_gene: TRBV7-3
CDR3aa: CASRLTGVETQYF; CDR3nt: TGTGCCAGCAGACTTACAGGGGTAGAGACCCAGTACTTC; j_gene: TRBJ2-5; d_gene: TRBD1; abundance: NA; v_gene: TRBV27
CDR3aa: CASTRGREGEQFF; CDR3nt: TGTGCCAGCACCAGGGGTCGGGAGGGTGAGCAGTTCTTC; j_gene: TRBJ2-1; d_gene: TRBD2; abundance: NA; v_gene: TRBV25-1
CDR3aa: CASSLAQGIYEQYF; CDR3nt: TGTGCCAGCAGCTTAGCTCAGGGGATCTACGAGCAGTACTTC; j_gene: TRBJ2-7; d_gene: NA; abundance: NA; v_gene: TRBV7-9
CDR3aa: CASSTGTGRGNIQPQHF; CDR3nt: TGTGCCAGCAGCACCGGGACAGGGCGGGGGAACATTCAGCCCCAGCATTTT; j_gene: TRBJ1-5; d_gene: TRBD1; abundance: NA; v_gene: TRBV7-2
CDR3aa: CASFLFGYTF; CDR3nt: TGTGCCAGCTTCCTTTTTGGCTACACCTTC; j_gene: TRBJ1-2; d_gene: NA; abundance: NA; v_gene: TRBV6-5
CDR3aa: CASSPKDRGGYTF; CDR3nt: TGTGCCAGCTCACCGAAAGACAGGGGTGGCTACACCTTC; j_gene: TRBJ1-2; d_gene: TRBD1; abundance: once; v_gene: TRBV18
CDR3aa: CASSVEQGSYTFF; CDR3nt: TGTGCCAGCAGCGTAGAACAGGGCTCGTACACTTTCTTT; j_gene: TRBJ1-1; d_gene: NA; abundance: few; v_gene: TRBV9
CDR3aa: CASSSNRDRTSGELFF; CDR3nt: TGTGCCAGCAGCTCGAACCGGGACAGAACAAGCGGGGAGCTGTTTTTT; j_gene: TRBJ2-2; d_gene: TRBD1; abundance: NA; v_gene: TRBV5-4
CDR3aa: CASSLAPGLAVYEQYF; CDR3nt: TGTGCCAGCAGTTTGGCGCCGGGACTAGCGGTCTACGAGCAGTACTTC; j_gene: TRBJ2-7; d_gene: TRBD2; abundance: NA; v_gene: TRBV6-5
CDR3aa: CASNLRDTYGYTF; CDR3nt: TGTGCCAGCAATTTACGGGACACCTATGGCTACACCTTC; j_gene: TRBJ1-2; d_gene: NA; abundance: once; v_gene: TRBV2
CDR3aa: CSVEWFGSYEQYF; CDR3nt: TGCAGCGTTGAATGGTTCGGCTCCTACGAGCAGTACTTC; j_gene: TRBJ2-7; d_gene: NA; abundance: NA; v_gene: TRBV29-1
CDR3aa: CASSLAQGQVLFKGANVLTF; CDR3nt: TGTGCCAGCAGCTTGGCCCAAGGACAGGTGCTCTTTAAGGGGGCCAACGTCCTGACTTTC; j_gene: TRBJ2-6; d_gene: TRBD1; abundance: NA; v_gene: TRBV5-4
CDR3aa: CASSLFGGPPTGELFF; CDR3nt: TGTGCCAGCAGCCTTTTCGGGGGACCTCCCACCGGGGAGCTGTTTTTT; j_gene: TRBJ2-2; d_gene: NA; abundance: NA; v_gene: TRBV5-4
CDR3aa: CAWTYDTGELFF; CDR3nt: TGTGCCTGGACCTATGACACCGGGGAGCTGTTTTTT; j_gene: TRBJ2-2; d_gene: NA; abundance: NA; v_gene: TRBV30
CDR3aa: CASSLGTLNEKLFF; CDR3nt: TGTGCCAGCAGCTTGGGCACTCTGAATGAAAAACTGTTTTTT; j_gene: TRBJ1-4; d_gene: NA; abundance: few; v_gene: TRBV5-8
CDR3aa: CATLDGTYEQYF; CDR3nt: TGTGCCACCCTAGACGGAACCTACGAGCAGTACTTC; j_gene: TRBJ2-7; d_gene: NA; abundance: NA; v_gene: TRBV2